This T cell receptor beta chain originates from a study of blood T cell repertoires in COVID-19. Repertoires were generated with immunoSEQ multiplex PCR, while TCRdb's copy carries only in-frame clones and drops some. The sample has 300,000 to 350,000 clones, roughly 86% seen once. The V gene's germline CDR1 is KGHSH and CDR2 LQKENI. This CDR3 has 16 amino acids. The V end lost 2 bases, the J end lost 1 base, and 15 bases lay between the germline ends. The chain combines TRBV18 with TRBJ2-7; D may be TRBD2 (7 bases). The receptor was derived from a man aged 25 to 45 with COVID-19, enrolled during active disease. Sequenced sample: peripheral blood. The CDR3 nucleotides are TGTGCCAGCTCACCATCGGGGGGCATCGGTTCCTACGAGCAGTACTTC. Protein product: CASSPSGGIGSYEQYF.